The text below deals with one T cell receptor beta chain. The source of the sample is a study of control samples from healthy donors and cancer patients. The J segment lost 3 bases and the V segment lost 0 bases, leaving 7 bases of the junction unmatched. Per the germline V gene, CDR1 is MNHEY and CDR2 is SVGEGT. The CDR3 has 16 amino acids. Method: immunoSEQ multiplex PCR; TCRdb's copy keeps in-frame clones and lacks some. In the table there are fewer than 200,000 clones, 90% of which are singletons. The J gene is TRBJ1-1, the V gene TRBV6-2 or TRBV6-3, with 7 bases that match TRBD1. What was sequenced was blood. The TCR comes from a woman aged 50 to 60 in good health. The CDR3 region is CASSYSVLTGDTEAFF. The CDR3 nucleotides read TGTGCCAGCAGTTACTCGGTTCTCACAGGGGACACTGAAGCTTTCTTT.